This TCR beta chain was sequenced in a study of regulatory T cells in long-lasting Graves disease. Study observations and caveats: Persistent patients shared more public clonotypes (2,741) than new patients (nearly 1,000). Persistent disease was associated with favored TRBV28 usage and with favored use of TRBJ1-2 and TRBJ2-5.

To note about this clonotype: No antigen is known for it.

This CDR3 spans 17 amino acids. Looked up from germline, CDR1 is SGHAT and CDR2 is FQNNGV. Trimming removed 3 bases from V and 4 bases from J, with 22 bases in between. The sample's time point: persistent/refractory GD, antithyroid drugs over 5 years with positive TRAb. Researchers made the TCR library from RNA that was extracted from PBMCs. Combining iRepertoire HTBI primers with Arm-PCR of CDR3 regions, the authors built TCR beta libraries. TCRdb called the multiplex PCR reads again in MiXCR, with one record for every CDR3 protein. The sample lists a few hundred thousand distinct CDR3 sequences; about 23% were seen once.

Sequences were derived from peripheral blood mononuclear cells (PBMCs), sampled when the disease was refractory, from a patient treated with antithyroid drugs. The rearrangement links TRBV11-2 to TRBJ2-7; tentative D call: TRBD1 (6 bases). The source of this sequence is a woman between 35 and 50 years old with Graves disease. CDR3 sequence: CASSLNRARVGVYEQYF. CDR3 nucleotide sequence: TGTGCCAGCAGCTTGAACAGGGCCAGAGTGGGGGTTTACGAGCAGTACTTC.